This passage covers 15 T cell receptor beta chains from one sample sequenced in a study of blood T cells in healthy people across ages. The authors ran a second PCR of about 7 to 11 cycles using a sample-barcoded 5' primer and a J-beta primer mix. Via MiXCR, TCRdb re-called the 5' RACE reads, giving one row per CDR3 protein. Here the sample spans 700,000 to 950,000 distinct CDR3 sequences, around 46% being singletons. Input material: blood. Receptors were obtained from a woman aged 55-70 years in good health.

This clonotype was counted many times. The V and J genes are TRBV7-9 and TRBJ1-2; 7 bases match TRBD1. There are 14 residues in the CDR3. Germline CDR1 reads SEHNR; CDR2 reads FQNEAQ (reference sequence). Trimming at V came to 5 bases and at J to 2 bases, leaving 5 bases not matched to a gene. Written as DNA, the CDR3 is TGTGCCAGCAGCCCTCCAGGGGGGAACTATGGCTACACCTTC. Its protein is CASSPPGGNYGYTF.

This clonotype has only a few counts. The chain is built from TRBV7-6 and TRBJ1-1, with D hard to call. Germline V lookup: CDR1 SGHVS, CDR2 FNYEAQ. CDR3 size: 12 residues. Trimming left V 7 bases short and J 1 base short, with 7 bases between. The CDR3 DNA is TGTGCCAGCACCTCTTGGAACACTGAAGCTTTCTTT. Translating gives CASTSWNTEAFF.

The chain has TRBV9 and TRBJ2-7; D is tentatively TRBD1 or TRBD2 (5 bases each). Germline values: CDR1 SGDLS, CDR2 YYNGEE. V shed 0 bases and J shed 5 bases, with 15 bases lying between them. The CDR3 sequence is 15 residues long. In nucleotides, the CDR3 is TGTGCCAGCAGCGTAGGGTGGGGGTCGAGCCACGAGCAGTACTTC. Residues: CASSVGWGSSHEQYF.

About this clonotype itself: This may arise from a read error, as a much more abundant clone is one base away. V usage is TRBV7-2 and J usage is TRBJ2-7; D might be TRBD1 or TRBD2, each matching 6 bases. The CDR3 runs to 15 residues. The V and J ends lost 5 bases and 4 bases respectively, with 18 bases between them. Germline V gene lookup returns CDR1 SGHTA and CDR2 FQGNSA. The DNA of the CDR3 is TGTGCCAGCAGCGCCGCGGGGACAATCGCATACGAGCAGTACTTC. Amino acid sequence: CASSAAGTIAYEQYF.

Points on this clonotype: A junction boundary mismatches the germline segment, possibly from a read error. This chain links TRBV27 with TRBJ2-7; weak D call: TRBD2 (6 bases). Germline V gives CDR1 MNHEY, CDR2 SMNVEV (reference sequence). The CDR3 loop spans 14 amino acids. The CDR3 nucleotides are TGTGTCAGCAGGCGGGGACTTAGCTCCTACGAGCAGTACTTC. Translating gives CVSRRGLSSYEQYF.

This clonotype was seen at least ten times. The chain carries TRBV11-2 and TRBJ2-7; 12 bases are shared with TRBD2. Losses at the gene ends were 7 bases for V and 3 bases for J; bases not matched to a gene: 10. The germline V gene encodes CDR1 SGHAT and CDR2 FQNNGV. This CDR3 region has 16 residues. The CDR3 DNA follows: TGTGCCAGCACCGACAAACTAGCGGGAGGATTCTACGAGCAGTACTTC. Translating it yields CASTDKLAGGFYEQYF.

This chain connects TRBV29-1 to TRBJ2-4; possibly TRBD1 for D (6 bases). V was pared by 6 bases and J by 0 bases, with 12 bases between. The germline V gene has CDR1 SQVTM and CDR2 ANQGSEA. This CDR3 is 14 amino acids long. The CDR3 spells CSVQGDVAKNIQYF. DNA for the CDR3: TGCAGCGTACAGGGTGACGTAGCCAAAAACATTCAGTACTTC.

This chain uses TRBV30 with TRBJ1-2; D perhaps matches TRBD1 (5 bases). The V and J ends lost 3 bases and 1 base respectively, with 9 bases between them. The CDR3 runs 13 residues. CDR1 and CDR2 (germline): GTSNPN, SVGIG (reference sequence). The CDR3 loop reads CAWRSGFNYGYTF. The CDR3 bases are TGTGCCTGGAGATCAGGGTTTAACTATGGCTACACCTTC.

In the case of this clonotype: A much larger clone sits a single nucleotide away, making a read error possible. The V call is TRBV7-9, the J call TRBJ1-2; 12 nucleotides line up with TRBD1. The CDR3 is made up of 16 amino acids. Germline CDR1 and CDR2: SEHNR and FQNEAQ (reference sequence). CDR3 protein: CASSRDRGREVARYIF. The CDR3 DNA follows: TGTGCCAGCAGCCGGGACAGGGGGCGAGAGGTAGCGAGGTACATCTTC.

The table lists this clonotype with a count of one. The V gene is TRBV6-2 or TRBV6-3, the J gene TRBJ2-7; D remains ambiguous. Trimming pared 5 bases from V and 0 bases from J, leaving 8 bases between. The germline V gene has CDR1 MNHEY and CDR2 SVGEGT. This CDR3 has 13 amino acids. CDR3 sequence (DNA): TGTGCCAGCAGTCCCACCGTCTCCTACGAGCAGTACTTC. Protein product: CASSPTVSYEQYF.

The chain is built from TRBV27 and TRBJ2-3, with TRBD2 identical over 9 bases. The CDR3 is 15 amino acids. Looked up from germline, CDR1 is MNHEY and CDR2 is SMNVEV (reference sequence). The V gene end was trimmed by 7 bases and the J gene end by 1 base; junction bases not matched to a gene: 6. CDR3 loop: CASTHSGGRTDTQYF. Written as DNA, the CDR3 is TGTGCCAGCACCCACAGCGGGGGGCGCACAGATACGCAGTATTTT.

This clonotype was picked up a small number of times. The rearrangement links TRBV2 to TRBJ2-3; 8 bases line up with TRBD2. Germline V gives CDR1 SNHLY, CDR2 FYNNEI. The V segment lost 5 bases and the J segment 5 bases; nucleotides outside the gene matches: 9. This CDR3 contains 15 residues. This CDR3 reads CASSRTGGGRDTQYF. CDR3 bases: TGTGCCAGCAGTCGAACAGGCGGGGGGAGAGATACGCAGTATTTT.

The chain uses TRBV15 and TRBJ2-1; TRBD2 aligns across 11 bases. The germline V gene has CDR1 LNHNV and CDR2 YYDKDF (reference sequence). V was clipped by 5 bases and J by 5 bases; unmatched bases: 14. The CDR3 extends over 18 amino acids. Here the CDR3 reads CATSGLPKIAGGNNEQFF. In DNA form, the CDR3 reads TGTGCCACCAGCGGCCTCCCCAAAATAGCGGGGGGGAACAATGAGCAGTTCTTC.

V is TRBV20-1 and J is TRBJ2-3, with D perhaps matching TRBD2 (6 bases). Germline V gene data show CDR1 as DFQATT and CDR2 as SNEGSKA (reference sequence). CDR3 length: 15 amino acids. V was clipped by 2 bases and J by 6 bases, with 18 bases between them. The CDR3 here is CSARLTGTQADTQYF. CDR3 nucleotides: TGCAGTGCTAGACTCACCGGGACTCAAGCTGATACGCAGTATTTT.

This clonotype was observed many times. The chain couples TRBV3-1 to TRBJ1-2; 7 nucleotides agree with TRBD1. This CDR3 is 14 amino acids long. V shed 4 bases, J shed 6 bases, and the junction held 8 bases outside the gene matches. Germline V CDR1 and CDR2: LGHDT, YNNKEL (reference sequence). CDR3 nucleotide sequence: TGTGCCAGCAGCCCACTTGACAGGGTTGATGGCTACACCTTC. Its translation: CASSPLDRVDGYTF.